These T cell receptor beta chains were read from a single sample in a study of T cells after yellow fever vaccination. TCRdb ran MiXCR on the 5' RACE reads and lists one entry per CDR3 protein. The sample shows 500,000 to 700,000 distinct CDR3 sequences, 15% to 20% of them seen only once. Source: PBMCs, taken 15 days after the yellow fever booster vaccination. Receptor source: a man aged 25 to 45 who received the YFV17D yellow fever vaccine. CDR3s include the opening cysteine and the closing phenylalanine or tryptophan. Each record gives: D gene, V gene, clone size, J gene, CDR3 DNA, CDR3 protein. D genes are given only for firm matches. Expanded clones are given a class, and other clones once, few, many or no size at all.

.	TRBV15	.	TRBJ2-5	TGTGCCACCAGCAGAGGACAGTACCAAGAGACCCAGTACTTC	CATSRGQYQETQYF
.	TRBV6-5	many	TRBJ2-1	TGTGCCAGCAGTTACGCCGGGGAGCAGTTCTTC	CASSYAGEQFF
TRBD2	TRBV29-1	few	TRBJ2-3	TGCAGCGTTGGACTAGCTTCGGGGCGCACAGATACGCAGTATTTT	CSVGLASGRTDTQYF
TRBD2	TRBV7-8	few	TRBJ2-3	TGTGCCAGCGAGAAGCGGGAGGGCTCAGATACGCAGTATTTT	CASEKREGSDTQYF
.	TRBV24-1	few	TRBJ2-7	TGTGCCACCGAGGACGGTCGGAACTACGAGCAGTACTTC	CATEDGRNYEQYF
TRBD1	TRBV4-2	.	TRBJ1-1	TGTGCCAGCAGCCATGGACCGGGACAGGGCCACACTGAAGCTTTCTTT	CASSHGPGQGHTEAFF
.	TRBV7-9	.	TRBJ2-1	TGTGCCAGCCCGAGTGTCAATGAGCAGTTCTTC	CASPSVNEQFF
TRBD1	TRBV5-1	.	TRBJ1-1	TGCGCCAGCAGCTTGGGAGGGACAGAATACACTGAAGCTTTCTTT	CASSLGGTEYTEAFF
TRBD2	TRBV20-1	few	TRBJ2-3	TGCAGTGCCCAGAGCGGGGGGACTTGGACAGATACGCAGTATTTT	CSAQSGGTWTDTQYF
TRBD1	TRBV20-1	few	TRBJ2-3	TGCAGTGCGCGTCGACAGGGGACAGATACGCAGTATTTT	CSARRQGTDTQYF
.	TRBV20-1	.	TRBJ2-7	TGCAGTGCTAGAGGGGCTATTGGGAGTGGTAACGAGCAGTACTTC	CSARGAIGSGNEQYF
.	TRBV6-5	.	TRBJ2-3	TGTGCCAGCAGTTACAAGTCCCTAGATACGCAGTATTTT	CASSYKSLDTQYF
TRBD1	TRBV27	few	TRBJ2-7	TGTGCCAGCAAGGGGGTCGGGACAGGAGCCTACGAGCAGTACTTC	CASKGVGTGAYEQYF
.	TRBV19	few	TRBJ2-6	TGTGCCAGTAGTAGGCTAGCGCTTACCTCTGGGGCCAACGTCCTGACTTTC	CASSRLALTSGANVLTF
TRBD2	TRBV7-7	.	TRBJ2-3	TGTGCTAGCAGCTTAGGACTAGGGTTTCGAGATACGCAGTATTTT	CASSLGLGFRDTQYF
.	TRBV7-3	.	TRBJ2-1	TGTGCCAGCAGCCGGAACCGGGTCTCCTACAATGAGCAGTTCTTC	CASSRNRVSYNEQFF
TRBD1	TRBV6-5	.	TRBJ2-7	TGTGCCAGCAGTTCGTCGACAGGGAGCTACGAGCAGTACTTC	CASSSSTGSYEQYF
.	TRBV11-2	.	TRBJ2-2	TGTGCCAGCAGCTTAGTGTCCGGGCCCGGGGAGCTGTTTTTT	CASSLVSGPGELFF
.	TRBV6-1	.	TRBJ1-5	TGTGCCAGCACTATAAGTCTCAATCAGCCCCAGCATTTT	CASTISLNQPQHF
.	TRBV11-2	.	TRBJ1-4	TGTGCCAGCAGCTTAACGGTCCCCGAAAAACTGTTTTTT	CASSLTVPEKLFF
.	TRBV6-1	few	TRBJ2-3	TGTGCCAGCAGTGAAGCGCGGGCAGATACGCAGTATTTT	CASSEARADTQYF
.	TRBV20-1	.	TRBJ1-1	TGCAGTGCTAGAGGTAGTTCAGGGGCCACGAGCACTGAAGCTTTCTTT	CSARGSSGATSTEAFF
.	TRBV6-2/TRBV6-3	.	TRBJ2-1	TGTGCCAGCGGACTACCCCTGTACAATGAGCAGTTCTTC	CASGLPLYNEQFF
.	TRBV20-1	.	TRBJ2-3	TGCAGTGCTAGACCCGGAGGAGTTAGCACAGATACGCAGTATTTT	CSARPGGVSTDTQYF